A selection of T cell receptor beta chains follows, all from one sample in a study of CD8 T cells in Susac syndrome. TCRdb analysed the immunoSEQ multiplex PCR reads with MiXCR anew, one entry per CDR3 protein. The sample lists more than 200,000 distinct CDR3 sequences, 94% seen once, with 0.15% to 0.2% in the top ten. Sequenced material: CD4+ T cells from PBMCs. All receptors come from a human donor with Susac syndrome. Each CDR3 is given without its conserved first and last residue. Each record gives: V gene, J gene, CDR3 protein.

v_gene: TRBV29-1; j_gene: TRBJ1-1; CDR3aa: SVDWGAEAF
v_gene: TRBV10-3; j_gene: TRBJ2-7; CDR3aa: AISDGAGLSYEQY
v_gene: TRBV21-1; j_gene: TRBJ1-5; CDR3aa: ASSKGRYTGTGLNQPQH
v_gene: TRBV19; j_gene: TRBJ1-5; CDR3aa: ASSIDTSDTGNQPQH
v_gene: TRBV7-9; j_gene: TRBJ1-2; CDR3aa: ASSLAGQTNYGYT
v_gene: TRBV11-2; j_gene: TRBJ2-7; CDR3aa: ASSLDHSNFPY
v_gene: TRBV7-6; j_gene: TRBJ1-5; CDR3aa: ASSRAKGEPQH
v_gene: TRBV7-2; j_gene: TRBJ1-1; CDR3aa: ASSLGGAYLEAF
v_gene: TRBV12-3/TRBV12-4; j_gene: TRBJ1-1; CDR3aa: ASIPDRGTEAF
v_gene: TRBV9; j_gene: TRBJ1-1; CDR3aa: ASSVEAGLVTEAF
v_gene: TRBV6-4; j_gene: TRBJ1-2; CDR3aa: ASSVFGGNYGYT
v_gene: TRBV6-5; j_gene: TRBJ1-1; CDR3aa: ASSYLSIGANTEAF
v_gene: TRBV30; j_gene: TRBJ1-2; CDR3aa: AWSTGTGSGYT
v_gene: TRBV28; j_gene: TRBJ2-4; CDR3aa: ASGKAGEAKNIQY
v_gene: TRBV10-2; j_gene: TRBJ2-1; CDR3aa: ASRGGSGQAYNEQF
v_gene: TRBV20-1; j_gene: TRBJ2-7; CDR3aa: SADTDRAAEQY
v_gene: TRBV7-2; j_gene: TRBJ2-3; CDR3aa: ASSRPAGGPLY
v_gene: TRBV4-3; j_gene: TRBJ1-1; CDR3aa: ASSQEPGTNTEAF
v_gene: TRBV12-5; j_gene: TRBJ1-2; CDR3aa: ASGLGQTYGYT
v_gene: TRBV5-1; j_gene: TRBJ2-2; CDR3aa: ASSLDLPSNTGELF
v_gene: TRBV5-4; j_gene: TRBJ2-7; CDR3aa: ASSDRTGGGEQY
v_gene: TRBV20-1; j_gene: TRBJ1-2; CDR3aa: SASALKGGLYGYT
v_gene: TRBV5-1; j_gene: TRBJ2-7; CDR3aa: ASSLFVGSYEQY
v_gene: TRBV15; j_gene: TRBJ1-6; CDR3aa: ATSRDQGPTNSPLH
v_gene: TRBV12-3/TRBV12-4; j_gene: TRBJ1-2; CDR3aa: ASSASGTGDYGYT
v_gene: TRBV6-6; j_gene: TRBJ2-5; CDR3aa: AGSRGTETQY
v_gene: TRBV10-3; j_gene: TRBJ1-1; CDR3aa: AISGGAGGGITEAF
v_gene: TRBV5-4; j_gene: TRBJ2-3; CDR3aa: ASKAGGLATDTQY